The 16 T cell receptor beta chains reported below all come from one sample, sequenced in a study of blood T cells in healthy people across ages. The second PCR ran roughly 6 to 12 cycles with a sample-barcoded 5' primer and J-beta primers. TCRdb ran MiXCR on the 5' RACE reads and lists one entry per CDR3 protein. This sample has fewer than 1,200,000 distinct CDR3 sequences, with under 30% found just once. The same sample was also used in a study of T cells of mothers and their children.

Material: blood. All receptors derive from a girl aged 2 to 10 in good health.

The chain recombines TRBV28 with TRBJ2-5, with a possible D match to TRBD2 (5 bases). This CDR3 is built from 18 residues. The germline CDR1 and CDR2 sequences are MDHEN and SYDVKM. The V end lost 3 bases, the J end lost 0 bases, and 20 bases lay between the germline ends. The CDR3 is CASSLLHRGDENQETQYF. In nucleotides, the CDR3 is TGTGCCAGCAGTTTGCTTCATCGGGGAGACGAGAACCAAGAGACCCAGTACTTC.

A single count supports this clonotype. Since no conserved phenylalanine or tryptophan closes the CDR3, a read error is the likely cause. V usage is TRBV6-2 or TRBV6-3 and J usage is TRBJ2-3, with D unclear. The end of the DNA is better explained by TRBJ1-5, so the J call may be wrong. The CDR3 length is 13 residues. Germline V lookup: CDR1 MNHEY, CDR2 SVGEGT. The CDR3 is CASSYSGQDTQHL. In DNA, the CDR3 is TGTGCCAGCAGTTACTCGGGTCAAGATACGCAGCATCTT.

DNA of the CDR3: TGTGCTAGTGGTTTGGTATTAAATTCTCCTGAAGCTTTCTTT. Protein sequence: CASGLVLNSPEAFF. The gene calls are TRBV12-5 and TRBJ1-1; no clear D. CDR1 LGHNT and CDR2 FRNRAP come from the germline V gene. V lost 0 bases and J lost 6, with 11 bases in between. The CDR3 length is 14 residues. Combining the CDR3 with reference TRBV12-5 and TRBJ1-1 gives the whole variable domain DARVTQTPRHKVTEMGQEVTMRCQPILGHNTVFWYRQTMMQGLELLAYFRNRAPLDDSGMPKDRFSAEMPDATLATLKIQPSEPRDSAVYFCASGLVLNSPEAFFGQGTRLTVV.

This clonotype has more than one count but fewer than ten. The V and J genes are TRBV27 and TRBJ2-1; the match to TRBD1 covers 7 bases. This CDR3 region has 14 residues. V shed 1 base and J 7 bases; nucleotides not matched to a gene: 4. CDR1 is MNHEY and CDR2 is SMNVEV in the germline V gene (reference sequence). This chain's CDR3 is CASSLWQGVNEQFF. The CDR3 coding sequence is TGTGCCAGCAGTTTATGGCAGGGGGTTAATGAGCAGTTCTTC.

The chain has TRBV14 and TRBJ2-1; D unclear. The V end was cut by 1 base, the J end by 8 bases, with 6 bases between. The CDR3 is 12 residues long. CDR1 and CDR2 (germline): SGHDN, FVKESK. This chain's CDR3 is CASSQVPDEQFF. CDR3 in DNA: TGTGCCAGCAGCCAAGTCCCCGATGAGCAGTTCTTC. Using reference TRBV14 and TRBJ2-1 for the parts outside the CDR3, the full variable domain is EAGVTQFPSHSVIEKGQTVTLRCDPISGHDNLYWYRRVMGKEIKFLLHFVKESKQDESGMPNNRFLAERTGGTYSTLKVQPAELEDSGVYFCASSQVPDEQFFGPGTRLTVL.

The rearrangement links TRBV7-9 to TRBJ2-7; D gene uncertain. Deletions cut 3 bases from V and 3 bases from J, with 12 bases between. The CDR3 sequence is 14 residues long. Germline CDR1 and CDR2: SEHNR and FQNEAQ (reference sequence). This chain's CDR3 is CASSFSAGNYEQYF. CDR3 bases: TGTGCCAGCAGCTTTTCGGCAGGTAACTACGAGCAGTACTTC.

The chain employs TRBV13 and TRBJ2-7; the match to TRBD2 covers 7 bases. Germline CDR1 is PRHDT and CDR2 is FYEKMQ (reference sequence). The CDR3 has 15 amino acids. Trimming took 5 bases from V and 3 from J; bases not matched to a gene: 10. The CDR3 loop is CASSPPSGEVYEQYF. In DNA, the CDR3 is TGTGCCAGCAGCCCGCCGAGCGGGGAGGTCTACGAGCAGTACTTC.

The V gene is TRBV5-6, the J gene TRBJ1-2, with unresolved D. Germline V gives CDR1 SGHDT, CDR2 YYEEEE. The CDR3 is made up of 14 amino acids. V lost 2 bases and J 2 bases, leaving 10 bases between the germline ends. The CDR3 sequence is CASSFETQNYGYTF. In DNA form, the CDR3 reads TGTGCCAGCAGCTTTGAGACACAAAACTATGGCTACACCTTC.

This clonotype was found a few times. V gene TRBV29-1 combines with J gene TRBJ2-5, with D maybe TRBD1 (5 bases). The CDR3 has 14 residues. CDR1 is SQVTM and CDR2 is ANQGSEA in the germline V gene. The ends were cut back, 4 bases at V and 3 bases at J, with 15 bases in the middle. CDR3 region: CSVVLVGHEETQYF. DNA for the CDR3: TGCAGCGTTGTTTTGGTGGGGCATGAAGAGACCCAGTACTTC.

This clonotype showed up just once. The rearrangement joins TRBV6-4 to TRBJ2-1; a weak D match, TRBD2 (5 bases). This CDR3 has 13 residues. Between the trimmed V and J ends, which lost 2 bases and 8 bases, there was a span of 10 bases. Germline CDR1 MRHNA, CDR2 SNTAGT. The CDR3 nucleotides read TGTGCCAGCAGTGACGGGGAGTCCCATGAGCAGTTCTTC. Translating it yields CASSDGESHEQFF.

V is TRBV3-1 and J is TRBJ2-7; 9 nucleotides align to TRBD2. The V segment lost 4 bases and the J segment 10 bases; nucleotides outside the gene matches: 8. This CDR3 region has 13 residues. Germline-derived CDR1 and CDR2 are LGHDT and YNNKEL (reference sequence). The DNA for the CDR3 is TGTGCCAGCAGCCCGCTAGCGGGAAGGTACCAGTACTTC. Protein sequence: CASSPLAGRYQYF.

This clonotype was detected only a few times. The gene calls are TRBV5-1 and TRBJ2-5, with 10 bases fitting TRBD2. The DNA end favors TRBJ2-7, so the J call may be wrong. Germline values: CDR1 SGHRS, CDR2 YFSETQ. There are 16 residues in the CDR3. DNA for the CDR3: TGCGCCAGCAGCTTGGCTGGACTAGCGGTCTCCTACGAGCAGTACTTC. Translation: CASSLAGLAVSYEQYF.

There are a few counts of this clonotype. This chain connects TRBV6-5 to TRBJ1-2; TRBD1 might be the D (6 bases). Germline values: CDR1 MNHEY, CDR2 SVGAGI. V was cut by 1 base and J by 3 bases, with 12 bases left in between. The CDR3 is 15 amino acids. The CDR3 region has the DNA TGTGCCAGCAGTTACTACGTGGGACAAGACTATGGCTACACCTTC. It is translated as CASSYYVGQDYGYTF.

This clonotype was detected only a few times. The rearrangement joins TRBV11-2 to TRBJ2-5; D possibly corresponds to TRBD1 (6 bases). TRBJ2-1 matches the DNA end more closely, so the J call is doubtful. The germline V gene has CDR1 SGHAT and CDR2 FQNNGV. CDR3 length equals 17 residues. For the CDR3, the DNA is TGTGCCAGCAGCCTCGTATTAACAGGGTGGTCCCAGAATGAGCAGTTCTTC. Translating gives CASSLVLTGWSQNEQFF.

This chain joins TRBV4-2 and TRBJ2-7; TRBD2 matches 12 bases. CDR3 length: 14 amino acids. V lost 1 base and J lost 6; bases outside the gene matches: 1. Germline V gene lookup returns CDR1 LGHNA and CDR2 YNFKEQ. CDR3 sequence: CASSQGGLAGEQYF. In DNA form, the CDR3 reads TGTGCCAGCAGCCAAGGGGGACTAGCGGGCGAGCAGTACTTC.

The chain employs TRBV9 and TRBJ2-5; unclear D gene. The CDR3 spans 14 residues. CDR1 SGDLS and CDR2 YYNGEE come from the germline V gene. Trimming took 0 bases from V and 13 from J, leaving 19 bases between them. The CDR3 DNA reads TGTGCCAGCAGCGTAGCGGGCGGAGTCTACGAGCGGTACTTC. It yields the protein CASSVAGGVYERYF.